These T cell receptor beta chains were read from a single sample in a study of blood T cell repertoires in COVID-19. Sequencing used immunoSEQ multiplex PCR; TCRdb keeps in-frame clones, though not all of them. The table lists 75,000 to 100,000 clones, roughly 84% of them singletons. The material sequenced was peripheral blood. The source of these receptors is an elderly woman with acute or convalescent COVID-19. The CDR3 runs from the conserved cysteine through the conserved F or W. The order of the fields is D gene, V gene, J gene, clone size, CDR3 protein, CDR3 DNA. The D gene is left open where the match is weak. Rows may omit the clone size; those that give it use once, few, many or a size class.

d_gene: TRBD1; v_gene: TRBV5-4; j_gene: TRBJ1-1; abundance: -; CDR3aa: CASSLGRGRVSTEAFF; CDR3nt: TGTGCCAGCAGCTTGGGTAGGGGGCGGGTGAGCACTGAAGCTTTCTTT
d_gene: TRBD2; v_gene: TRBV7-2; j_gene: TRBJ2-1; abundance: -; CDR3aa: CASSSGLAGNNEQFF; CDR3nt: TGTGCCAGCAGCTCGGGACTAGCGGGTAACAATGAGCAGTTCTTC
d_gene: TRBD1; v_gene: TRBV3-1/TRBV3-2; j_gene: TRBJ1-2; abundance: -; CDR3aa: CASSPDRAYGYTF; CDR3nt: TGTGCCAGCAGCCCGGACAGGGCCTATGGCTACACCTTC
d_gene: -; v_gene: TRBV7-9; j_gene: TRBJ2-3; abundance: -; CDR3aa: CASSLGQRGQADTQYF; CDR3nt: TGTGCCAGCAGTCTTGGACAGAGAGGTCAGGCAGATACGCAGTATTTT
d_gene: -; v_gene: TRBV5-1; j_gene: TRBJ2-3; abundance: -; CDR3aa: CASSLEGGATDTQYF; CDR3nt: TGCGCCAGCAGCTTGGAAGGGGGGGCCACAGATACGCAGTATTTT
d_gene: TRBD1; v_gene: TRBV18; j_gene: TRBJ1-2; abundance: -; CDR3aa: CASSPDRGQYGYTF; CDR3nt: TGTGCCAGCTCACCAGACAGGGGACAGTATGGCTACACCTTC
d_gene: TRBD1; v_gene: TRBV5-4; j_gene: TRBJ2-2; abundance: -; CDR3aa: CASSSGTGGRGELFF; CDR3nt: TGTGCCAGCAGCTCCGGGACAGGGGGCAGAGGGGAGCTGTTTTTT
d_gene: -; v_gene: TRBV18; j_gene: TRBJ1-2; abundance: -; CDR3aa: CASSPYQQGEGSYTF; CDR3nt: TGTGCCAGCTCACCATATCAACAGGGTGAGGGCAGCTACACCTTC
d_gene: -; v_gene: TRBV27; j_gene: TRBJ1-4; abundance: few; CDR3aa: CASTARGGNEKLFF; CDR3nt: TGTGCCAGCACCGCCCGGGGGGGAAATGAAAAACTGTTTTTT
d_gene: TRBD1; v_gene: TRBV11-2; j_gene: TRBJ1-4; abundance: -; CDR3aa: CASSLNRRTGYEKLFF; CDR3nt: TGTGCCAGCAGCTTAAACCGTAGGACAGGGTATGAAAAACTGTTTTTT
d_gene: TRBD2; v_gene: TRBV5-1; j_gene: TRBJ2-2; abundance: -; CDR3aa: CASSLGERETGELFF; CDR3nt: TGCGCCAGCAGCTTGGGAGAGCGGGAGACCGGGGAGCTGTTTTTT
d_gene: -; v_gene: TRBV10-3; j_gene: TRBJ1-1; abundance: -; CDR3aa: CAISDRGKQNTEAFF; CDR3nt: TGTGCCATCAGTGATAGGGGAAAACAGAACACTGAAGCTTTCTTT
d_gene: -; v_gene: TRBV6-1; j_gene: TRBJ2-3; abundance: -; CDR3aa: CASSEATPGAQYF; CDR3nt: TGTGCCAGCAGTGAAGCGACTCCGGGGGCGCAGTATTTT
d_gene: -; v_gene: TRBV30; j_gene: TRBJ2-2; abundance: once; CDR3aa: CAWSGNGELFF; CDR3nt: TGTGCCTGGAGCGGGAACGGGGAGCTGTTTTTT
d_gene: TRBD1; v_gene: TRBV29-1; j_gene: TRBJ2-7; abundance: -; CDR3aa: CSVATGGLDEQYF; CDR3nt: TGCAGCGTGGCGACAGGGGGCCTCGACGAGCAGTACTTC
d_gene: -; v_gene: TRBV5-8; j_gene: TRBJ2-1; abundance: -; CDR3aa: CASSRRWRDDNEQFF; CDR3nt: TGTGCCAGCAGCCGCCGTTGGCGGGACGACAATGAGCAGTTCTTC
d_gene: -; v_gene: TRBV5-1; j_gene: TRBJ2-7; abundance: -; CDR3aa: CASSPGSTSGNEQYF; CDR3nt: TGCGCCAGCAGCCCCGGGTCCACTTCGGGGAACGAGCAGTACTTC
d_gene: TRBD1; v_gene: TRBV18; j_gene: TRBJ2-5; abundance: -; CDR3aa: CASSPDRSRETQYF; CDR3nt: TGTGCCAGCTCACCGGACAGGTCGAGGGAGACCCAGTACTTC
d_gene: -; v_gene: TRBV3-1/TRBV3-2; j_gene: TRBJ1-6; abundance: -; CDR3aa: CASSQDRGANSPLHF; CDR3nt: TGTGCCAGCAGCCAAGATCGGGGGGCGAATTCACCCCTCCACTTT
d_gene: TRBD1; v_gene: TRBV9; j_gene: TRBJ1-2; abundance: few; CDR3aa: CASSVDPGQGGYTF; CDR3nt: TGTGCCAGCAGCGTAGACCCGGGACAGGGAGGCTACACCTTC
d_gene: TRBD1; v_gene: TRBV5-6; j_gene: TRBJ1-1; abundance: few; CDR3aa: CASSHPGQKNTEAFF; CDR3nt: TGTGCCAGCAGCCACCCGGGACAGAAGAACACTGAAGCTTTCTTT
d_gene: -; v_gene: TRBV9; j_gene: TRBJ1-1; abundance: -; CDR3aa: CASSVGGTSRIPTEAFF; CDR3nt: TGTGCCAGCAGCGTAGGGGGGACTAGCCGAATCCCCACTGAAGCTTTCTTT
d_gene: -; v_gene: TRBV5-4; j_gene: TRBJ1-1; abundance: -; CDR3aa: CASSLVLTGNTEAFF; CDR3nt: TGTGCCAGCAGCTTGGTCCTAACAGGGAACACTGAAGCTTTCTTT
d_gene: TRBD1; v_gene: TRBV4-2; j_gene: TRBJ2-7; abundance: -; CDR3aa: CASSQGVTGLTYEQYF; CDR3nt: TGTGCCAGCAGCCAAGGCGTGACAGGGCTTACCTACGAGCAGTACTTC
d_gene: -; v_gene: TRBV6-5; j_gene: TRBJ1-2; abundance: -; CDR3aa: CASSISVDGLYTF; CDR3nt: TGTGCCAGCAGCATCTCTGTAGACGGACTCTACACCTTC
d_gene: TRBD1; v_gene: TRBV2; j_gene: TRBJ2-7; abundance: -; CDR3aa: CASSNRGYEQYF; CDR3nt: TGTGCCAGCAGTAACAGGGGTTACGAGCAGTACTTC
d_gene: -; v_gene: TRBV7-8; j_gene: TRBJ1-3; abundance: -; CDR3aa: CASSPLQTSDRGTIYF; CDR3nt: TGTGCCAGCAGCCCATTACAGACCTCGGATCGGGGCACCATATATTTT
d_gene: TRBD1; v_gene: TRBV7-6; j_gene: TRBJ1-3; abundance: -; CDR3aa: CASRTGPSSGNTIYF; CDR3nt: TGTGCCAGCCGGACAGGACCTAGCTCTGGAAACACCATATATTTT
d_gene: TRBD1; v_gene: TRBV20-1; j_gene: TRBJ2-7; abundance: -; CDR3aa: CSASRPGQGIYEQYF; CDR3nt: TGCAGTGCTAGTCGTCCGGGACAGGGGATCTACGAGCAGTACTTC
d_gene: TRBD2; v_gene: TRBV7-8; j_gene: TRBJ2-3; abundance: -; CDR3aa: CASSLVAGIASTDTQYF; CDR3nt: TGTGCCAGCAGCTTAGTAGCGGGGATTGCTAGCACAGATACGCAGTATTTT
d_gene: -; v_gene: TRBV9; j_gene: TRBJ2-3; abundance: -; CDR3aa: CASSVIGQSTDTQYF; CDR3nt: TGTGCCAGCAGCGTAATAGGACAGAGCACAGATACGCAGTATTTT
d_gene: TRBD1; v_gene: TRBV7-2; j_gene: TRBJ1-5; abundance: -; CDR3aa: CASSSTTGGNQPQHF; CDR3nt: TGTGCCAGCAGCTCAACAACAGGGGGCAATCAGCCCCAGCATTTT
d_gene: TRBD2; v_gene: TRBV9; j_gene: TRBJ2-3; abundance: -; CDR3aa: CASSGTQGGYTDTQYF; CDR3nt: TGTGCCAGCAGCGGTACCCAGGGAGGGTACACAGATACGCAGTATTTT
d_gene: TRBD1; v_gene: TRBV6-1; j_gene: TRBJ1-5; abundance: -; CDR3aa: CASSDGTVIGQPQHF; CDR3nt: TGTGCCAGCAGTGACGGGACAGTAATAGGTCAGCCCCAGCATTTT
d_gene: -; v_gene: TRBV7-9; j_gene: TRBJ1-1; abundance: -; CDR3aa: CASSPRGILNTEAFF; CDR3nt: TGTGCCAGCAGCCCGAGGGGGATCCTTAACACTGAAGCTTTCTTT
d_gene: TRBD2; v_gene: TRBV18; j_gene: TRBJ2-2; abundance: -; CDR3aa: CASSPGLAAGELFF; CDR3nt: TGTGCCAGCTCACCGGGACTAGCCGCCGGGGAGCTGTTTTTT
d_gene: -; v_gene: TRBV7-2; j_gene: TRBJ2-7; abundance: -; CDR3aa: CASSLGTAYEQYF; CDR3nt: TGTGCCAGCAGCTTAGGGACAGCCTACGAGCAGTACTTC